Shown below are 26 T cell receptor beta chains from a single sample sequenced in a study of TET2 disruption in CD19-targeted CAR T cells. Assay: immunoSEQ multiplex PCR; the TCRdb copy retains only in-frame clones and omits some. The sample has around 30,000 clones; the top ten hold 1.5% to 2%. Treatment meaning: autologous CTL019 cells: CD19 CAR with 4-1BB and CD3 zeta domains. The antigens for these receptors are not known. The specimen was CD8- CAR+ T cells sorted from cultured blood T cells, collected for CD19 CAR T cell therapy. Subset given: CD8-negative CAR-positive T cells from the infusion product. These receptors were obtained from a man in his sixties or seventies with chronic lymphocytic leukemia.

With regard to this clone: The read ends 3 residues shy of where the CDR3 ends; the end is completed using the germline J gene. The V gene is TRBV20-1, the J gene TRBJ2-4, with 7 bases lining up with TRBD1. Germline V gives CDR1 DFQATT, CDR2 SNEGSKA (reference sequence). The CDR3 consists of 14 residues. CDR3 residues: CSARDEGADYGQYF. CDR3 DNA (partial): TGCAGTGCTAGAGACGAGGGGGCCGACTATGGT.

The CDR3 loop is CAISARGNEKLFF. The covered CDR3 bases are TGTGCCATCAGTGCCAGGGGTAATGAAAAA. The chain links TRBV10-3 to TRBJ1-4; maybe TRBD1 (6 bases). The CDR3 goes on 3 residues after the read ends, and that part is filled in from the germline J gene. The germline V gene encodes CDR1 ENHRY and CDR2 SYGVKD. Between the trimmed V and J ends, which lost 4 bases and 4 bases, there was a span of 7 bases. This CDR3 is 13 amino acids long.

Turning to this clone: Read data end 3 residues before the CDR3 end; the end is taken from the germline J gene. V and J are TRBV28 and TRBJ2-4; D possibly corresponds to TRBD1 (5 bases). The CDR3 consists of 13 residues. Germline loops: CDR1 MDHEN, CDR2 SYDVKM. The CDR3 loop is CASRMTEAYSQYF. CDR3 bases read: TGTGCCAGCAGAATGACAGAGGCTTATTCT.

Note on this clone: The CDR3 extends 3 residues past the end of the read, so its final part is completed from the germline J gene. The V call is TRBV20-1, the J call TRBJ2-3, with D possibly matching TRBD1 (6 bases). This CDR3 is built from 15 residues. V gave up 1 base and J gave up 0 bases, with 11 bases separating them. Germline V lookup: CDR1 DFQATT, CDR2 SNEGSKA (reference sequence). The CDR3 is CSARAEQGSTDTQYF. Incomplete CDR3 DNA: TGCAGTGCTAGAGCGGAACAGGGCAGCACAGATACG.

Notes on this clone: The junction and the germline gene differ at one end; a read error may be behind it. The observed sequence ends 3 residues before the CDR3 terminus, with the missing tail filled in from the germline J gene. Other DNA sequences in the same sample also yield this CDR3. The J gene is TRBJ1-3, the V gene TRBV5-1; the match to TRBD1 covers 7 bases. CDR3 length equals 16 residues. Germline loops: CDR1 SGHRS, CDR2 YFSETQ. Partial CDR3 DNA: TGCGCCAGCAGCCCTGGACAGGTGGCCTCTGGAAACACT. This encodes CASSPGQVASGNT. The CDR3 in full is CASSPGQVASGNTIYF.

In regard to this clone: The read finishes 3 residues shy of the CDR3 end, and the germline J gene is used to complete it. This chain uses TRBV18 with TRBJ1-4, with D tentatively TRBD1 (6 bases). Germline CDR1 is KGHSH and CDR2 is LQKENI. The CDR3 contains 15 residues. The germline V and J ends were trimmed by 4 bases and 3 bases, with 12 bases remaining between them. CDR3 DNA (partial): TGTGCCAGCTCACGACAGGATTCGGCTAATGAAAAA. As protein: CASSRQDSANEK. The complete CDR3 protein is CASSRQDSANEKLFF.

Details on this clone: The sequenced fragment ends 3 residues before the CDR3 boundary, so the rest is inferred from the germline J gene. The chain carries TRBV5-1 and TRBJ2-1, with 10 bases identical to TRBD2. Germline lookup yields CDR1 SGHRS and CDR2 YFSETQ. V gave up 4 bases and J gave up 5 bases; unmatched junction bases: 6. The CDR3 spans 15 residues. The CDR3 loop is CASSAASGGHNEQFF. The sequenced part of the CDR3 DNA is TGCGCCAGCAGCGCCGCTAGCGGGGGACACAATGAG.

This clone shows up as medium-sized by frequency. The read gets to within 3 residues of the CDR3 end, and the germline J gene fills in the rest. The chain is built from TRBV2 and TRBJ1-6, with unresolved D. CDR3 length equals 13 residues. V was clipped by 3 bases and J by 6 bases, with 6 bases between them. CDR1 and CDR2 (germline): SNHLY, FYNNEI. The CDR3 reads CASSDRSNSPLHF. The covered CDR3 bases are TGTGCCAGCAGTGACAGGTCTAATTCACCC.

As concerns this clone: The read gets to within 3 residues of the CDR3 end, and the germline J gene fills in the rest. The chain has TRBV20-1 and TRBJ2-3, with D maybe TRBD1 (5 bases). CDR3 length: 15 residues. V lost 5 bases and J lost 6, with 21 bases in between. Germline lookup yields CDR1 DFQATT and CDR2 SNEGSKA (reference sequence). The chain's CDR3 is CSASDGALLADTQYF. The CDR3 bases that were read are TGCAGTGCTTCGGATGGGGCACTTCTCGCGGATACG.

Frequency places this clone as medium-sized. One end of the junction varies from germline; a read error may be responsible. The read ends 3 residues shy of where the CDR3 ends; the end is completed using the germline J gene. The V gene is TRBV4-2, the J gene TRBJ2-6; tentative D call: TRBD1 (6 bases). Germline CDR1 LGHNA, CDR2 YNFKEQ. The CDR3 has 18 amino acids. The DNA read from the CDR3 is TGCGCCAGCAGCCAAGTAGCTGGGACAAGCTCTGGGGCCAACGTC. Translating it yields CASSQVAGTSSGANV. The entire CDR3 is CASSQVAGTSSGANVLTF.

As for this clone: The read falls 3 residues short of the CDR3 end, and the missing part is taken from the germline J gene. The chain couples TRBV28 to TRBJ1-1; TRBD1 might be the D (5 bases). Between the trimmed V and J ends, which lost 6 bases and 3 bases, there was a span of 14 bases. The CDR3 runs to 14 residues. Germline-derived CDR1 and CDR2 are MDHEN and SYDVKM. The CDR3 DNA, read in part, is TGTGCCAGCAGCCGGGGGGGACGGGACACTGAA. Translating gives CASSRGGRDTE. The CDR3 in its entirety is CASSRGGRDTEAFF.

As to this clone: From the germline J gene comes the end of the CDR3, since the read stops 3 residues before it. The J gene is TRBJ1-1, the V gene TRBV11-2; no clear D. Per the germline V gene, CDR1 is SGHAT and CDR2 is FQNNGV. The CDR3 spans 14 residues. The germline V and J ends were trimmed by 4 bases and 1 base, with 10 bases remaining between them. The CDR3 loop reads CASSWRVGNTEAFF. The CDR3 DNA, read in part, is TGTGCCAGCAGCTGGCGGGTCGGGAACACTGAA.

On this clone: The CDR3 is cut off 3 residues early in the read; its end comes from the germline J gene. Other DNA sequences of this sample code for an identical CDR3. V is TRBV7-8 and J is TRBJ2-7; TRBD1 agrees at 7 bases. The CDR3 length is 14 residues. The trim removed 5 bases at V and 0 bases at J, leaving 4 bases unmatched. The germline gives CDR1 SGHVS, CDR2 FQNEAQ. The CDR3: CASSARQGSYEQYF. The sequenced CDR3 bases are TGTGCCAGCAGCGCGAGACAGGGCTCCTACGAG.

CDR3: CASSPFPGTMKGDDYTF. CDR3 DNA, as far as it was read: TGTGCCAGCTCACCCTTTCCCGGGACAATGAAGGGGGATGAC. The rearrangement joins TRBV18 to TRBJ1-2; D may be TRBD1 (6 bases). Read sequence stops 3 residues before the CDR3 end, and the germline J gene provides the missing end. The CDR3 is 17 residues long. Germline V lookup: CDR1 KGHSH, CDR2 LQKENI.

Regarding this clone: The CDR3 end lies 3 residues beyond the end of the read and is filled in from the germline J gene. The V and J genes are TRBV5-8 and TRBJ1-2, with a tentative D call TRBD1 (6 bases). The CDR3 extends over 13 amino acids. V was shortened by 4 bases and J by 6 bases, with 13 bases between the two germline ends. CDR1 is SGHTS and CDR2 is YDEGEE in the germline V gene. The DNA read from the CDR3 is TGTGCCAGCAGCCGCCAGGGGTTGGATGGC. Its translation is CASSRQGLDG. The whole CDR3 reads CASSRQGLDGYTF.

Remarks on this clone: The read falls 3 residues short of the CDR3 end, and the missing part is taken from the germline J gene. V usage is TRBV5-1 and J usage is TRBJ2-1; 11 bases match TRBD2. V lost 0 bases and J lost 2; bases outside the gene matches: 1. CDR1 is SGHRS and CDR2 is YFSETQ in the germline V gene. This CDR3 is built from 16 residues. The CDR3 DNA, read in part, is TGCGCCAGCAGCTTGGGTAGCGGGGGGGCCTACAATGAG. Its protein product is CASSLGSGGAYNE. The whole CDR3 sequence reads CASSLGSGGAYNEQFF.

As to this clone: The read ends 3 residues early relative to the CDR3; the germline J gene fills the gap. The V and J genes are TRBV18 and TRBJ1-2; 8 bases agree with TRBD1. The CDR3 is made up of 15 amino acids. The germline CDR1 and CDR2 sequences are KGHSH and LQKENI. CDR3 in amino acids: CASSPPTGGPHDYTF. CDR3 DNA (partial): TGTGCCAGCTCACCCCCCACAGGGGGGCCTCATGAC.

The CDR3 region is CASSPGWGEQPQYF. The CDR3 DNA, read in part, is TGTGCCAGCTCACCAGGGTGGGGGGAACAGCCT. This sequence joins TRBV18 and TRBJ2-4, with a weak D call TRBD2 (6 bases). The read falls 3 residues short of the CDR3 end, and the missing part is taken from the germline J gene. CDR3 length equals 14 residues. The V gene's germline CDR1 is KGHSH and CDR2 LQKENI.

Comment on this clone: Compared with germline, one end of the junction differs, possibly owing to a read error. The CDR3 goes on 3 residues after the read ends, and that part is filled in from the germline J gene. The chain links TRBV6-1 to TRBJ1-3; a weak D match, TRBD1 (5 bases). This CDR3 contains 17 residues. CDR1 is MNHNS, CDR2 SASEGT, per germline. CDR3 DNA (partial): TGTGCCAGCAGCGAAGGGGCAGGCTACACGACGGGAAACACC. Residues: CASSEGAGYTTGNT. The full CDR3 sequence reads CASSEGAGYTTGNTIYF.

This clone is classed as large by frequency. The sequenced fragment ends 3 residues before the CDR3 boundary, so the rest is inferred from the germline J gene. The J gene is TRBJ1-2, the V gene TRBV29-1; D unresolved. This CDR3 is 12 amino acids long. V was cut by 6 bases and J by 4 bases, with 12 bases left in between. The germline CDR1 and CDR2 sequences are SQVTM and ANQGSEA. The sequenced CDR3 bases are TGCAGCGTGTACTATGAAGGCTATGGC. It yields the protein CSVYYEGYG. The whole CDR3 is CSVYYEGYGYTF.

About this clone: The CDR3 end is not reached by the read, which stops 3 residues before it; the germline J gene fills it in. The V call is TRBV29-1, the J call TRBJ1-2, with TRBD1 as a possible D gene (6 bases). The CDR3 has 13 amino acids. Germline V gives CDR1 SQVTM, CDR2 ANQGSEA. Here the CDR3 reads CSVEADGRGGYTF. CDR3 bases read: TGCAGCGTTGAAGCGGATGGGAGAGGGGGT.

Turning to this clone: The CDR3 goes on 3 residues after the read ends, and that part is filled in from the germline J gene. J is TRBJ1-1 and V is TRBV19, with 8 bases that match TRBD1. CDR1 and CDR2 from the germline V gene are LNHDA and SQIVND (reference sequence). This CDR3 comprises 15 residues. CDR3 protein: CASSTKTGVLGEAFF. The DNA read from the CDR3 is TGTGCCAGTAGTACAAAGACAGGGGTCCTTGGGGAA.

Worth noting for this clone: The CDR3 end falls 3 residues outside the read, so it is completed with the germline J gene. V gene TRBV9 combines with J gene TRBJ1-6, with 7 bases identical to TRBD1. Looked up from germline, CDR1 is SGDLS and CDR2 is YYNGEE. This CDR3 has 14 residues. V lost 4 bases, J lost 7 bases, and 5 bases stayed unmatched. The CDR3 here is CASSPRDRNSPLHF. The sequenced CDR3 bases are TGTGCCAGCAGCCCCCGGGACAGAAATTCACCC.

Judged by frequency, this clone is medium-sized (0.01 to 0.1%). The CDR3 end lies 3 residues beyond the end of the read and is filled in from the germline J gene. V and J are TRBV20-1 and TRBJ2-4, with 7 bases matching TRBD1. The CDR3 covers 14 residues. The V segment lost 1 base and the J segment 5 bases; nucleotides outside the gene matches: 5. Germline CDR1 DFQATT, CDR2 SNEGSKA (reference sequence). The CDR3 spells CSARAWQGENIQYF. CDR3 DNA (partial): TGCAGTGCTAGAGCTTGGCAGGGGGAAAACATT.

On this clone: The missing CDR3 end, 3 residues past where the read stops, is filled in from the germline J gene. The V call is TRBV28, the J call TRBJ1-2; tentatively, D is TRBD1 (6 bases). The CDR3 is 14 residues long. CDR1 MDHEN and CDR2 SYDVKM come from the germline V gene. The V and J ends lost 6 bases and 4 bases respectively, with 15 bases between them. The CDR3 loop reads CASSRRTASYGYTF. Incomplete CDR3 DNA: TGTGCCAGCAGCCGACGGACAGCTTCCTATGGC.

With regard to this clone: The read ends 3 residues early relative to the CDR3; the germline J gene fills the gap. The V call is TRBV18, the J call TRBJ1-4; D gene unclear. CDR1 and CDR2 (germline): KGHSH, LQKENI. The CDR3 contains 14 residues. V was clipped by 6 bases and J by 4 bases, with 12 bases between them. CDR3: CASSLTAVNEKLFF. The part of the CDR3 DNA that was read is TGTGCCAGCTCCTTGACTGCCGTTAATGAAAAA.